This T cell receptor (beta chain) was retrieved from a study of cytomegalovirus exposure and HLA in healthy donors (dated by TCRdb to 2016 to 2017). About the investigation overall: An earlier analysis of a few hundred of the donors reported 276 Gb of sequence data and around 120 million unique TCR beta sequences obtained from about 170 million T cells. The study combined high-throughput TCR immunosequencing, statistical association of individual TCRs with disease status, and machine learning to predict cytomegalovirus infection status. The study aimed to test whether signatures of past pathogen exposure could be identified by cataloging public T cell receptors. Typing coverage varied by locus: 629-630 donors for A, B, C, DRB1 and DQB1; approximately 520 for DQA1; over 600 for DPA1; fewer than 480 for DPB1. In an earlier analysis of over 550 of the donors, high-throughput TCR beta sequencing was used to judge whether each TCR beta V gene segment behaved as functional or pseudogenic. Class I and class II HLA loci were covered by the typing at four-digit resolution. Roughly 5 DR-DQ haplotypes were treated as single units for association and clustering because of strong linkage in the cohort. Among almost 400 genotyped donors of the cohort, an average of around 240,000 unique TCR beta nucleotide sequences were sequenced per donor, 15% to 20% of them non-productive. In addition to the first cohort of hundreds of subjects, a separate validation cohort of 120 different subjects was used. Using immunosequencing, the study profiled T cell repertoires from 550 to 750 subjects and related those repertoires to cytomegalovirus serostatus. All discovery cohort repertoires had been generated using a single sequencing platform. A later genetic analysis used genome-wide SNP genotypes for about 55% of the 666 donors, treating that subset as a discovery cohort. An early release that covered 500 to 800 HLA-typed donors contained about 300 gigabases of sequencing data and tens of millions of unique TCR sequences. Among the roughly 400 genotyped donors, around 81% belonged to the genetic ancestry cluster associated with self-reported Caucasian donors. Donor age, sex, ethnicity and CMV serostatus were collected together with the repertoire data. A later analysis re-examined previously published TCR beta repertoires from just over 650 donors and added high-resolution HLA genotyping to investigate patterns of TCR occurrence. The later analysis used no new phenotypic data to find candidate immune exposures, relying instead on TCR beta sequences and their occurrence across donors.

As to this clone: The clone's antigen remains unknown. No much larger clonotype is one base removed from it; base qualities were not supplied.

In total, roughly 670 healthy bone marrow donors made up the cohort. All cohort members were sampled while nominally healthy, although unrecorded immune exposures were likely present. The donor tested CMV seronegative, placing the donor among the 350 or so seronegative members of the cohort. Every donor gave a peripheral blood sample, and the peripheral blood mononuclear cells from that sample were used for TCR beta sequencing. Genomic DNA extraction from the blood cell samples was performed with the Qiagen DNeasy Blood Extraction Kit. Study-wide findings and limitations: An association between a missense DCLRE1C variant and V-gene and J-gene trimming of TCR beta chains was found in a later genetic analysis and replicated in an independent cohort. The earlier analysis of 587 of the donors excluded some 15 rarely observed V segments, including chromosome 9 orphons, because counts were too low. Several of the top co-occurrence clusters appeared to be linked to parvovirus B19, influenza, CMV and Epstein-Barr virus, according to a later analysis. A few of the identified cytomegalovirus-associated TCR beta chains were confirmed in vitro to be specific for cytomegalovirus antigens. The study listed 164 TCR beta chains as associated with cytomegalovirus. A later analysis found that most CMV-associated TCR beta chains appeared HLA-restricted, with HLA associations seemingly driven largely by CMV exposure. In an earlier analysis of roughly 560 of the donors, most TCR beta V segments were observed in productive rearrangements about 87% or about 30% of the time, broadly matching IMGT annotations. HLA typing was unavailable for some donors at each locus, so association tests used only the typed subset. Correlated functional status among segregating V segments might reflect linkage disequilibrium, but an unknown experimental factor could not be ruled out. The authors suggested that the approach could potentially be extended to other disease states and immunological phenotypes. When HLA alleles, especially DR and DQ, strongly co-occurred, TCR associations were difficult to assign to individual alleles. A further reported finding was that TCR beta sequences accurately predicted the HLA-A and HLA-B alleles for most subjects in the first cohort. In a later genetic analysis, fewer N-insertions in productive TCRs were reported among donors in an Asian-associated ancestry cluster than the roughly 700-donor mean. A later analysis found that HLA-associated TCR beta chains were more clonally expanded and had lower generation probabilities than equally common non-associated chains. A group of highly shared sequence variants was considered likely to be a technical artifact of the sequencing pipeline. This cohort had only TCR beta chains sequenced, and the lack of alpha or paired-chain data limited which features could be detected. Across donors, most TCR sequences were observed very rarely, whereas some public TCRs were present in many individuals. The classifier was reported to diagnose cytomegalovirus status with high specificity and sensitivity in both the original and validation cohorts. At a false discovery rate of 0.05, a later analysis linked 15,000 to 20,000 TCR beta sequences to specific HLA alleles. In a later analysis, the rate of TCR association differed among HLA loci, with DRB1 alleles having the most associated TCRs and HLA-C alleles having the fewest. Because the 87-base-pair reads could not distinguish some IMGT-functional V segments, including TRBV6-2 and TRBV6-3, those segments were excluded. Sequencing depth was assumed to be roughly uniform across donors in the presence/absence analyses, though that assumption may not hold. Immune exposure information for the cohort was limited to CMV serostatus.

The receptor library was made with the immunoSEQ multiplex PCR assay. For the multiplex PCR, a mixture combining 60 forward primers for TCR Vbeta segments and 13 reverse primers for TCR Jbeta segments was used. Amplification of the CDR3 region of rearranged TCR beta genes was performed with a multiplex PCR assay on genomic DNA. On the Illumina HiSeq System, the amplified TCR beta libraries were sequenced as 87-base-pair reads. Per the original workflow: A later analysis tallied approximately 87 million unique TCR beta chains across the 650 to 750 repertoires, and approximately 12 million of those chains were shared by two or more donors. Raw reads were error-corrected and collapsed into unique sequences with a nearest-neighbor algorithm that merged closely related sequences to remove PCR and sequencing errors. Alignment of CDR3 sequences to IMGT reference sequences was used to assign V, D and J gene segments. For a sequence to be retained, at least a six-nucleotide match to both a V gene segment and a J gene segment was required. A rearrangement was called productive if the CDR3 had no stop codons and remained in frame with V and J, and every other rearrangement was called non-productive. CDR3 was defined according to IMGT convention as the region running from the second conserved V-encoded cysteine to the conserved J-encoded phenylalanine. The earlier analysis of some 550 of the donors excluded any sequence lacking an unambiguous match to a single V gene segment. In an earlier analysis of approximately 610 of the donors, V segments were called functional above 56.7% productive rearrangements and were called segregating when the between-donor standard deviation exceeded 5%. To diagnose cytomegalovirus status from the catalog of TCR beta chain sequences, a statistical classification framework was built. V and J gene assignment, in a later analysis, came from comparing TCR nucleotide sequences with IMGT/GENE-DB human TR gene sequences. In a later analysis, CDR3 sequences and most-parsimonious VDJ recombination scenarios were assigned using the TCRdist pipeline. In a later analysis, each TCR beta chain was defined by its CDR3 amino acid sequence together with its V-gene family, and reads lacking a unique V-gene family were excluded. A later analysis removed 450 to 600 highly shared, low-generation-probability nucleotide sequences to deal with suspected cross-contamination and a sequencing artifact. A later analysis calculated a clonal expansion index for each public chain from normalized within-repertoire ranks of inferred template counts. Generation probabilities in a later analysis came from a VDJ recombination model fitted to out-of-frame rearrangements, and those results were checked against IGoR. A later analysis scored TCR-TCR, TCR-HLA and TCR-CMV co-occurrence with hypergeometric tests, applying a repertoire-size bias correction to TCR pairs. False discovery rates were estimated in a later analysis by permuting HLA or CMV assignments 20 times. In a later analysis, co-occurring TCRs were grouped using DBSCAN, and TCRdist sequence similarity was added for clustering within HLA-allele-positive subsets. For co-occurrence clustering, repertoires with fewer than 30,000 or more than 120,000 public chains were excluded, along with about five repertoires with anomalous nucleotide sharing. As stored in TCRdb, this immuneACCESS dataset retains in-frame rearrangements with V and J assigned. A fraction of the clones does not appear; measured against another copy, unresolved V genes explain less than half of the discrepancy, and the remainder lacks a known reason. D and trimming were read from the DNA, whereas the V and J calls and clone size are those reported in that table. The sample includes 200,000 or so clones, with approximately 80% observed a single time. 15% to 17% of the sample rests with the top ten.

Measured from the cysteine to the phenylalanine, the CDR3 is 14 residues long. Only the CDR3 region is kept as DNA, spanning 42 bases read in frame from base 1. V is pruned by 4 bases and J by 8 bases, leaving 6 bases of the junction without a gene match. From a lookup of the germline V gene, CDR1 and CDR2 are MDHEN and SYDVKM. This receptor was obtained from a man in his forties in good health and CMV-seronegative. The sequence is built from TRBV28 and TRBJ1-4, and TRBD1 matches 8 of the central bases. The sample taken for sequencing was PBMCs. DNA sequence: TGTGCCAGCAGTTCACGGCAGGGGGCCGAAAAACTGTTTTTT. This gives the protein CASSSRQGAEKLFF. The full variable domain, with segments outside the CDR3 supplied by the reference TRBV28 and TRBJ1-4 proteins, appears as DVKVTQSSRYLVKRTGEKVFLECVQDMDHENMFWYRQDPGLGLRLIYFSYDVKMKEKGDIPEGYSVSREKKERFSLILESASTNQTSMYLCASSSRQGAEKLFFGSGTQLSVL.